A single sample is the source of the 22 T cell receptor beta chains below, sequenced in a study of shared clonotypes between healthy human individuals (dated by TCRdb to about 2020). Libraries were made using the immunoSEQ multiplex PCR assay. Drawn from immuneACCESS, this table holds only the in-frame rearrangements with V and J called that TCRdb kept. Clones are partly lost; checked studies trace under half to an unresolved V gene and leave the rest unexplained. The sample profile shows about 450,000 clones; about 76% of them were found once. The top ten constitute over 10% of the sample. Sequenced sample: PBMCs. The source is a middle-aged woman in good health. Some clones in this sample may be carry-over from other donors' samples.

In DNA form, the CDR3 reads TGTGCCAGCAGCTTACGGACAGGGGCGAACACTGAAGCTTTCTTT. Amino acids: CASSLRTGANTEAFF. The rearrangement joins TRBV5-4 to TRBJ1-1; 9 nucleotides line up with TRBD1. The germline V gene has CDR1 SGHNT and CDR2 YYREEE (reference sequence). With V trimmed by 2 bases and J by 1 base, 3 bases remained unmatched. The CDR3 covers 15 residues.

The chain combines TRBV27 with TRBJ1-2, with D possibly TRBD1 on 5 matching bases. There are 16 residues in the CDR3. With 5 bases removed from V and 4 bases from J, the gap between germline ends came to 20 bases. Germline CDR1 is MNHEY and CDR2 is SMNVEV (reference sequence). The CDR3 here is CASSRLRLRGVYGYTF. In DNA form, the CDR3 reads TGTGCCAGCAGTCGACTCCGCCTAAGGGGCGTCTATGGCTACACCTTC.

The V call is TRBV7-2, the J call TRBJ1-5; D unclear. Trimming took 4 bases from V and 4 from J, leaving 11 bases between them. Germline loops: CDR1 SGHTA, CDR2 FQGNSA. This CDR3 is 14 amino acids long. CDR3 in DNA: TGTGCCAGCAGCTCCCAGGTCCTGAATCAGCCCCAGCATTTT. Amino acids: CASSSQVLNQPQHF. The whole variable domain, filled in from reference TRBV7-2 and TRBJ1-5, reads GAGVSQSPSNKVTEKGKDVELRCDPISGHTALYWYRQSLGQGLEFLIYFQGNSAPDKSGLPSDRFSAERTGGSVSTLTIQRTQQEDSAVYLCASSSQVLNQPQHFGDGTRLSIL.

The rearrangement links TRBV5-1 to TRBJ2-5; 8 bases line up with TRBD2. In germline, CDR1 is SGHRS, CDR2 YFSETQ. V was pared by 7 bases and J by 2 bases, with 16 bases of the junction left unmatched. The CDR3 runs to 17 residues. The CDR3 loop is CASSPWLAGSIQETQYF. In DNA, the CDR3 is TGCGCCAGCTCACCGTGGCTAGCGGGCTCGATACAAGAGACCCAGTACTTC. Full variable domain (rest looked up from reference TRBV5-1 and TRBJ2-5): KAGVTQTPRYLIKTRGQQVTLSCSPISGHRSVSWYQQTPGQGLQFLFEYFSETQRNKGNFPGRFSGRQFSNSRSEMNVSTLELGDSALYLCASSPWLAGSIQETQYFGPGTRLLVL.

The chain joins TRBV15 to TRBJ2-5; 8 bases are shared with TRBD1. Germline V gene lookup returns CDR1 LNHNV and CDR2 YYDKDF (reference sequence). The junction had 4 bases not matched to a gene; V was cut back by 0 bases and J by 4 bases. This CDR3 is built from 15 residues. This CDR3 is CATSRDRTGRETQYF. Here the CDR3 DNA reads TGTGCCACCAGCAGAGATAGGACAGGGCGAGAGACCCAGTACTTC.

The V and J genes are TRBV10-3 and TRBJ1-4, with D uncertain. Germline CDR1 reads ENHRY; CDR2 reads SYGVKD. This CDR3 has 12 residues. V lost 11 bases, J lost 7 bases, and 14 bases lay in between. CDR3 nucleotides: TGTGCCTCAAGTGTAGGTGGTGAAAAACTGTTTTTT. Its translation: CASSVGGEKLFF.

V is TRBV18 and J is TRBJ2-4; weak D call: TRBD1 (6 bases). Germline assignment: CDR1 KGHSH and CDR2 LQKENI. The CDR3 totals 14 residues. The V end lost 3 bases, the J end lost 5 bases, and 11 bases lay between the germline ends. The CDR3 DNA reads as TGTGCCAGCTCACCCTCTTACAGGGAAAACATTCAGTACTTC. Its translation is CASSPSYRENIQYF.

CDR3 nucleotide sequence: TGTGCCAGCAGTCTAGCTAAGATCGGGCCCCAGCATTTT. Translation: CASSLAKIGPQHF. This chain joins TRBV2 and TRBJ1-5, with D unresolved. Germline CDR1 and CDR2: SNHLY and FYNNEI. The germline V and J ends were trimmed by 5 bases and 9 bases, with 14 bases remaining between them. The CDR3 sequence is 13 residues long. The full variable domain, completed using reference TRBV2 and TRBJ1-5, is EPEVTQTPSHQVTQMGQEVILRCVPISNHLYFYWYRQILGQKVEFLVSFYNNEISEKSEIFDDQFSVERPDGSNFTLKIRSTKLEDSAMYFCASSLAKIGPQHFGDGTRLSIL.

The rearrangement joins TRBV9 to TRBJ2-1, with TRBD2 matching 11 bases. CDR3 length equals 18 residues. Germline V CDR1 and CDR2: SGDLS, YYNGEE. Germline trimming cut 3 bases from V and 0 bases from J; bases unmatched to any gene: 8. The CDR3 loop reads CASSAWVTSGSSYNEQFF. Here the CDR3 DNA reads TGTGCCAGCAGCGCCTGGGTTACTAGCGGGAGCTCCTACAATGAGCAGTTCTTC.

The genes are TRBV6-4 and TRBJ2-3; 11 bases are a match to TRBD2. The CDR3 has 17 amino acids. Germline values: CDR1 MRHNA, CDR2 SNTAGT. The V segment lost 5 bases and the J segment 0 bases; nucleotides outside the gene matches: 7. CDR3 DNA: TGTGCCAGCAGTCCCGGGACTAGCGGAACTAGCACAGATACGCAGTATTTT. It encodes CASSPGTSGTSTDTQYF.

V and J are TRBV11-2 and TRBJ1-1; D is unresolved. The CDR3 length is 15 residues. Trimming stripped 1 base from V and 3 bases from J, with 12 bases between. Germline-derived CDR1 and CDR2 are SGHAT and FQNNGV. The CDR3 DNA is TGTGCCAGCAGCTTAGGGTGGGAGGCGTACACTGAAGCTTTCTTT. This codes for CASSLGWEAYTEAFF.

The CDR3 DNA sequence: TGCAGCGTCAGGACGGGCTACGAGCAGTACTTC. It translates to CSVRTGYEQYF. The chain links TRBV29-1 to TRBJ2-7; D call uncertain. Germline V lookup: CDR1 SQVTM, CDR2 ANQGSEA. This CDR3 contains 11 residues. V was pared by 6 bases and J by 3 bases, with 9 bases between.

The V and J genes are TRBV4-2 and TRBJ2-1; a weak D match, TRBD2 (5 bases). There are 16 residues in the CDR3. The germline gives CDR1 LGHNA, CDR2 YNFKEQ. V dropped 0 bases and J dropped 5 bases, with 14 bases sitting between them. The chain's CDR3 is CASSQELGKAHNEQFF. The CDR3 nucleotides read TGTGCCAGCAGCCAAGAACTCGGGAAGGCCCACAATGAGCAGTTCTTC.

Here the CDR3 DNA reads TGTGCCAGCAGCTTGGTAGGTAGCGGGAGTTTTCCCTACGAGCAGTACTTC. This codes for CASSLVGSGSFPYEQYF. The chain employs TRBV5-5 and TRBJ2-7; 9 bases line up with TRBD2. Germline CDR1 SGHKS, CDR2 YYEKEE (reference sequence). The CDR3 extends over 17 amino acids. J was trimmed by 2 bases and V by 0 bases; bases with no gene match: 9.

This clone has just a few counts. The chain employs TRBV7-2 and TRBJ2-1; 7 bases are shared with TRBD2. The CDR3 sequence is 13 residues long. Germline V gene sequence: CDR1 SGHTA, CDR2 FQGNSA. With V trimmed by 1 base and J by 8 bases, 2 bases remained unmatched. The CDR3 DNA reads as TGTGCCAGCAGCTTAGTACGGGGGGATGAGCAGTTCTTC. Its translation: CASSLVRGDEQFF.

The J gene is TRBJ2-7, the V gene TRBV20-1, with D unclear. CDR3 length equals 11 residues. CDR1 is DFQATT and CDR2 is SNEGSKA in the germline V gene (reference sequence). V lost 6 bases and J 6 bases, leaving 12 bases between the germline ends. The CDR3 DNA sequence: TGCAGTGCGAACCCAAGGGTCGAGCAGTACTTC. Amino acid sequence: CSANPRVEQYF.

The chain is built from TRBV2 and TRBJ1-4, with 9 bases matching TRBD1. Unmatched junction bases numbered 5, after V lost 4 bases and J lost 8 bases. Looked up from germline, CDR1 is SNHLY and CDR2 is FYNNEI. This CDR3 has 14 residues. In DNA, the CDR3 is TGTGCCAGCAGTGGGGACAGGGTAGCCGAAAAACTGTTTTTT. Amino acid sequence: CASSGDRVAEKLFF.

CDR3 in amino acids: CASSSTRDRGIATEAFF. The CDR3 nucleotides read TGTGCCAGCAGCTCGACCCGGGACAGGGGAATCGCGACTGAAGCTTTCTTT. This chain connects TRBV5-6 to TRBJ1-1, with 10 bases identical to TRBD1. Germline V gene data show CDR1 as SGHDT and CDR2 as YYEEEE. Trimming cost V 3 bases and J 5 bases; bases outside gene matches: 13. The CDR3 is made up of 17 amino acids.

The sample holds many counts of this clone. As DNA, the CDR3 is TGCGCCAGCAGCTTGGATGCCGGAGGCGCAGATACGCAGTATTTT. This gives the protein CASSLDAGGADTQYF. The chain carries TRBV5-1 and TRBJ2-3; perhaps TRBD2 as D (5 bases). Trimming left V 0 bases short and J 4 bases short, with 12 bases between. CDR3 size: 15 residues. Germline V CDR1 and CDR2: SGHRS, YFSETQ.

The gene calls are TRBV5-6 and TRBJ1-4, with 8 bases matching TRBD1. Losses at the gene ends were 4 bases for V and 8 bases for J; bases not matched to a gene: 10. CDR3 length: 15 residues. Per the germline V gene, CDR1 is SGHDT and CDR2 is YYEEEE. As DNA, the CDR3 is TGTGCCAGCAGCAGAGGTGCAGGGGGCCAGGAAAAACTGTTTTTT. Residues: CASSRGAGGQEKLFF.

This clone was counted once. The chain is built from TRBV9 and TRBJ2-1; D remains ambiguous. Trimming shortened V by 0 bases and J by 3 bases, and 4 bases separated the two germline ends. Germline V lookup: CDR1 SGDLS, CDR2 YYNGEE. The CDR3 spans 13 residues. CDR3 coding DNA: TGTGCCAGCAGCGTAGCTAGCTACAATGAGCAGTTCTTC. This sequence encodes CASSVASYNEQFF.

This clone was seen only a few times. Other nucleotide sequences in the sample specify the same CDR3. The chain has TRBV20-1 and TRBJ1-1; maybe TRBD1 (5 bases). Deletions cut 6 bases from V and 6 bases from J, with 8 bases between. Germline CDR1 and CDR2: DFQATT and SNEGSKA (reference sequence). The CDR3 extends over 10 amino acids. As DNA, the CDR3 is TGCAGTGCCGGAGGGGCTGAAGCTTTCTTT. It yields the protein CSAGGAEAFF.